This T cell receptor (beta chain) was observed in a study of blood T cell repertoires in COVID-19. Sequencing was performed with immunoSEQ multiplex PCR; in TCRdb, only in-frame clones are kept and a portion is missing. In the table there are roughly 200,000 clones, 86% of which are singletons. The CDR3 sequence is 13 residues long. V lost 7 bases to trimming and J lost 4 bases; unmatched junction nucleotides: 3. Germline V CDR1 and CDR2: MDHEN, SYDVKM. This clone was detected only once. The TCR originated in a middle-aged man with acute COVID-19. The chain has TRBV28 and TRBJ1-5, with TRBD1 identical over 8 bases. Material for sequencing was PBMCs or T cells enriched from blood (not recorded which). CDR3 DNA: TGTGCCAGCACCCAGGGGGCAAATCAGCCCCAGCATTTT. Translation: CASTQGANQPQHF.